The sequence of this T cell receptor beta chain was determined in a study of T cell clonality in common variable immunodeficiency. Sequencing used immunoSEQ multiplex PCR; TCRdb keeps in-frame clones, though not all of them. The sample includes 50,000 to 65,000 clones, none of them occurring once. With V trimmed by 1 base and J by 6 bases, 10 bases remained unmatched. From germline, CDR1 is SNHLY and CDR2 FYNNEI. CDR3 size: 17 residues. This clone occurred a few times. The read terminates 3 residues before the CDR3 end, so the remaining end is supplied by the germline J gene. This TCR came from a person between 18 and 70 years old in good health. What was sequenced was peripheral blood mononuclear cells. The chain has TRBV2 and TRBJ2-1; TRBD2 matches at 9 bases. The sequenced CDR3 bases are TGTGCCAGCAGTGAAGGGTTGATGGCGGGGGGGCCCAATGAG. Encoded protein: CASSEGLMAGGPNE. The full CDR3 reads CASSEGLMAGGPNEQFF.